The 18 T cell receptor beta chains presented below share a single source sample, sequenced in a study of T cell changes during pregnancy in multiple sclerosis. Some clones are missing from TCRdb's copy, which holds only in-frame ones; the method was immunoSEQ multiplex PCR. Seen here are 74,000 or so clones, just over 90% observed once, and the top ten hold around 0.21%. The sequences come from CD4+ T cells from peripheral blood mononuclear cells, collected before pregnancy. These receptor sequences come from a female donor with multiple sclerosis, enrolled in a pregnancy study.

The chain carries TRBV5-1 and TRBJ2-5; TRBD1 is a possible D gene (6 bases). V shed 4 bases and J shed 2 bases, with 12 bases lying between them. CDR1 is SGHRS, CDR2 YFSETQ, per germline. CDR3 size: 14 residues. This chain's CDR3 is CASSIGTPQETQYF. CDR3 DNA: TGCGCCAGCAGCATCGGGACACCTCAAGAGACCCAGTACTTC.

This clone has only one observation. The rearrangement uses TRBV7-3 and TRBJ2-1; the D gene is possibly TRBD2 (6 bases). The V end lost 4 bases, the J end lost 5 bases, and 21 bases lay between the germline ends. The CDR3 has 17 residues. Germline CDR1 and CDR2: SGHTA and FQGTGA. CDR3: CASSSSGGLGGDNEQFF. CDR3 bases: TGTGCCAGCAGCTCCAGTGGGGGTCTCGGGGGTGACAATGAGCAGTTCTTC.

J is TRBJ1-5 and V is TRBV27; 9 bases are a match to TRBD1. The CDR3 consists of 14 residues. Trimming took 6 bases from V and 5 from J; bases not matched to a gene: 5. The germline V gene has CDR1 MNHEY and CDR2 SMNVEV (reference sequence). The CDR3 here is CASSSGTGHQPQHF. The DNA of the CDR3 is TGTGCCAGCAGCTCAGGGACAGGGCATCAGCCCCAGCATTTT.

This clone was observed a handful of times. J is TRBJ1-1 and V is TRBV5-1; TRBD1 might be the D (5 bases). Germline loops: CDR1 SGHRS, CDR2 YFSETQ. The V gene lost 2 bases and the J gene lost 1 base, with 6 bases spanning the gap. The CDR3 is 13 amino acids. The DNA for the CDR3 is TGCGCCAGCAGCTTCAGGGAGAACACTGAAGCTTTCTTT. Protein: CASSFRENTEAFF. Using reference TRBV5-1 and TRBJ1-1 for the parts outside the CDR3, the full variable domain is KAGVTQTPRYLIKTRGQQVTLSCSPISGHRSVSWYQQTPGQGLQFLFEYFSETQRNKGNFPGRFSGRQFSNSRSEMNVSTLELGDSALYLCASSFRENTEAFFGQGTRLTVV.

V usage is TRBV10-2 and J usage is TRBJ2-5; TRBD2 might be the D (5 bases). CDR3 length: 14 amino acids. Germline V gene data show CDR1 as WSHSY and CDR2 as SAAADI. V was cut by 6 bases and J by 2 bases, with 13 bases left in between. The CDR3: CASREPGIQETQYF. CDR3 nucleotides: TGCGCCAGCAGAGAGCCGGGGATTCAAGAGACCCAGTACTTC.

The chain joins TRBV5-1 to TRBJ1-2; D not resolved. From germline, CDR1 is SGHRS and CDR2 YFSETQ. This CDR3 contains 13 residues. Trimming stripped 2 bases from V and 8 bases from J, with 13 bases between. CDR3 region: CASSFGRGRGYTF. For the CDR3, the DNA is TGCGCCAGCAGCTTCGGGAGAGGGCGAGGCTACACCTTC. Full variable domain (remainder filled in from reference TRBV5-1 and TRBJ1-2): KAGVTQTPRYLIKTRGQQVTLSCSPISGHRSVSWYQQTPGQGLQFLFEYFSETQRNKGNFPGRFSGRQFSNSRSEMNVSTLELGDSALYLCASSFGRGRGYTFGSGTRLTVV.

This clone was detected only once. The chain recombines TRBV28 with TRBJ1-1; tentative D call: TRBD1 (5 bases). The V and J ends lost 8 bases and 1 base respectively, with 14 bases between them. Per the germline V gene, CDR1 is MDHEN and CDR2 is SYDVKM. The CDR3 totals 14 residues. The CDR3 DNA is TGTGCCAGCTCCTCGGGACTCTCGAACACTGAAGCTTTCTTT. It translates to CASSSGLSNTEAFF.

The chain recombines TRBV11-2 with TRBJ1-1; no definite D call. CDR1 and CDR2 (germline): SGHAT, FQNNGV. This CDR3 spans 13 amino acids. Trimming took 1 base from V and 5 from J, leaving 8 bases between them. The CDR3 reads CASSLVQNTEAFF. In DNA form, the CDR3 reads TGTGCCAGCAGCTTAGTCCAGAATACTGAAGCTTTCTTT. The complete variable domain, with remaining parts taken from reference TRBV11-2 and TRBJ1-1, reads EAGVAQSPRYKIIEKRQSVAFWCNPISGHATLYWYQQILGQGPKLLIQFQNNGVVDDSQLPKDRFSAERLKGVDSTLKIQPAKLEDSAVYLCASSLVQNTEAFFGQGTRLTVV.

This chain connects TRBV18 to TRBJ1-1; D perhaps matches TRBD1 (6 bases). The germline gives CDR1 KGHSH, CDR2 LQKENI. The CDR3 is 15 residues long. V was clipped by 3 bases and J by 5 bases, with 16 bases between them. The DNA for the CDR3 is TGTGCCAGCTCACCCGCGGGGAGGGGGGGAACTGAAGCTTTCTTT. Translating gives CASSPAGRGGTEAFF.

The chain carries TRBV5-6 and TRBJ1-1, with D unresolved. Germline V gives CDR1 SGHDT, CDR2 YYEEEE. This CDR3 has 11 amino acids. V lost 6 bases to trimming and J lost 5 bases, with 8 bases between them. The CDR3 bases are TGTGCCAGCAATGGGCTTACTGAAGCTTTCTTT. It encodes CASNGLTEAFF. The whole variable domain, remainder taken from reference TRBV5-6 and TRBJ1-1, is DAGVTQSPTHLIKTRGQQVTLRCSPKSGHDTVSWYQQALGQGPQFIFQYYEEEERQRGNFPDRFSGHQFPNYSSELNVNALLLGDSALYLCASNGLTEAFFGQGTRLTVV.

The rearrangement uses TRBV19 and TRBJ1-2; tentative D call: TRBD1 (6 bases). In germline, CDR1 is LNHDA, CDR2 SQIVND (reference sequence). This CDR3 contains 15 residues. The V and J ends lost 4 bases and 5 bases respectively, with 17 bases between them. The CDR3 spells CASSTQGTRKYGYTF. Here the CDR3 DNA reads TGTGCCAGTAGTACCCAGGGGACGCGAAAATATGGCTACACCTTC. The variable domain in full, completed from reference TRBV19 and TRBJ1-2, reads DGGITQSPKYLFRKEGQNVTLSCEQNLNHDAMYWYRQDPGQGLRLIYYSQIVNDFQKGDIAEGYSVSREKKESFPLTVTSAQKNPTAFYLCASSTQGTRKYGYTFGSGTRLTVV.

The genes are TRBV11-2 and TRBJ2-3; possibly TRBD2 for D (6 bases). CDR3 length equals 15 residues. The germline gives CDR1 SGHAT, CDR2 FQNNGV. V gave up 5 bases and J gave up 6 bases, with 18 bases separating them. Written as DNA, the CDR3 is TGTGCCAGCAGCCCCGACCCGTGGGGGGAGGATACGCAGTATTTT. Translating gives CASSPDPWGEDTQYF.

The chain combines TRBV2 with TRBJ2-4; 9 bases are shared with TRBD2. With 8 bases clipped from V and 6 bases from J, the junction kept 5 bases outside the gene matches. Germline loops: CDR1 SNHLY, CDR2 FYNNEI. CDR3 length equals 13 residues. The CDR3 bases are TGTGCCAGCGAGGCGGGGGGGGCAAACATTCAGTACTTC. This codes for CASEAGGANIQYF.

The chain couples TRBV19 to TRBJ1-1; 10 bases agree with TRBD1. The CDR3 consists of 15 residues. J gave up 4 bases and V 4 bases, and 6 bases lay outside the gene matches. Germline assignment: CDR1 LNHDA and CDR2 SQIVND (reference sequence). In DNA form, the CDR3 reads TGTGCCAGTAGTACCCCGGGACAGGGGAGCACTGAAGCTTTCTTT. Translated: CASSTPGQGSTEAFF.

The CDR3 nucleotides are TGTGCCAGCAGGAGGGCAGGCGAAAACTATGGCTACACCTTC. Its translation is CASRRAGENYGYTF. The chain is built from TRBV27 and TRBJ1-2; D not resolved. CDR1 and CDR2 from the germline V gene are MNHEY and SMNVEV (reference sequence). This CDR3 is 14 amino acids long. V lost 6 bases, J lost 2 bases, and 13 bases lay in between.

This clone was seen only once. V is TRBV19 and J is TRBJ1-3; 11 positions agree with TRBD1. The CDR3 contains 17 residues. J was trimmed by 4 bases and V by 3 bases; bases with no gene match: 8. From germline, CDR1 is LNHDA and CDR2 SQIVND (reference sequence). CDR3 in DNA: TGTGCCAGTAGTATGAGGACAGGGGGCATCTCGGGAAACACCATATATTTT. The encoded protein is CASSMRTGGISGNTIYF. Using reference TRBV19 and TRBJ1-3 for the parts outside the CDR3, the full variable domain is DGGITQSPKYLFRKEGQNVTLSCEQNLNHDAMYWYRQDPGQGLRLIYYSQIVNDFQKGDIAEGYSVSREKKESFPLTVTSAQKNPTAFYLCASSMRTGGISGNTIYFGEGSWLTVV.

The CDR3 protein is CASRTGVGYGYTF. In DNA, the CDR3 is TGTGCCAGCCGGACAGGGGTGGGCTATGGCTACACCTTC. The rearrangement uses TRBV28 and TRBJ1-2; 9 bases map to TRBD1. The germline V gene encodes CDR1 MDHEN and CDR2 SYDVKM. The CDR3 has 13 residues. V trimming: 8 bases; J trimming: 4 bases; junction bases outside the gene matches: 5.

J is TRBJ2-5 and V is TRBV7-2; a possible D gene is TRBD2 (6 bases). Germline V lookup: CDR1 SGHTA, CDR2 FQGNSA. This CDR3 contains 15 residues. Between the trimmed V and J ends, which lost 5 bases and 5 bases, there was a span of 18 bases. The CDR3 spells CASSPTAGMGETQYF. The DNA for the CDR3 is TGTGCCAGCAGCCCCACAGCGGGTATGGGGGAGACCCAGTACTTC.